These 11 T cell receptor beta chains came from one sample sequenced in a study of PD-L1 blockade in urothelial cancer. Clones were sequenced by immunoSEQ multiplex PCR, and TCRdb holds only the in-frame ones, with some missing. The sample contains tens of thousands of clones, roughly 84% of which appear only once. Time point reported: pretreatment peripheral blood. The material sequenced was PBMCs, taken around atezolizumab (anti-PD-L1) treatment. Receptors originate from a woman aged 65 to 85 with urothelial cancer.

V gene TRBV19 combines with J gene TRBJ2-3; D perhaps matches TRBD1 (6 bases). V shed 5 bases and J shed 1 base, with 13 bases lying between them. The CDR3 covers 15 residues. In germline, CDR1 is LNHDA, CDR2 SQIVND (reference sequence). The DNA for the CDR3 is TGTGCCAGTAGTTTATCCAACAGGGGCACAGATACGCAGTATTTT. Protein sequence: CASSLSNRGTDTQYF.

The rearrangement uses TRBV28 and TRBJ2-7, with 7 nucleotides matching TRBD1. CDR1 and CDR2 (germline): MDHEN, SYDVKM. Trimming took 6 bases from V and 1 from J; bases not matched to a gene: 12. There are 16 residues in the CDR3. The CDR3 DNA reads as TGTGCCAGCAGCCTTGACAGGGTGCGGACTTCCTACGAGCAGTACTTC. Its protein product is CASSLDRVRTSYEQYF. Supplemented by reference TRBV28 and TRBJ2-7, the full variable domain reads DVKVTQSSRYLVKRTGEKVFLECVQDMDHENMFWYRQDPGLGLRLIYFSYDVKMKEKGDIPEGYSVSREKKERFSLILESASTNQTSMYLCASSLDRVRTSYEQYFGPGTRLTVT.

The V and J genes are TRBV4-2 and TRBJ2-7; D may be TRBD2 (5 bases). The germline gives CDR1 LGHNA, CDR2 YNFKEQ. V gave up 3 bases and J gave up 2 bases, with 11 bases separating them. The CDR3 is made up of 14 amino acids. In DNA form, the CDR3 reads TGTGCCAGCAGCCAGTGGACTCAAGCCTACGAGCAGTACTTC. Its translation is CASSQWTQAYEQYF.

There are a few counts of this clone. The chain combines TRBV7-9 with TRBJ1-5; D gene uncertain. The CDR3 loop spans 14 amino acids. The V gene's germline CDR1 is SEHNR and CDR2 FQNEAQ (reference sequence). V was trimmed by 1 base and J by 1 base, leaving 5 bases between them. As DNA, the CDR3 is TGTGCCAGCAGCTTAGGCCAGAGCAATCAGCCCCAGCATTTT. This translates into CASSLGQSNQPQHF.

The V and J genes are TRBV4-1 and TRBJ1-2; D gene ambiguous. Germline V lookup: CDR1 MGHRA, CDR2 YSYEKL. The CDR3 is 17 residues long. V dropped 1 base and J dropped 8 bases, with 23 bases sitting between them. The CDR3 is CASSQAQPPGEGPGYTF. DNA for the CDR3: TGCGCCAGCAGCCAAGCACAACCTCCGGGAGAGGGTCCCGGCTACACCTTC.

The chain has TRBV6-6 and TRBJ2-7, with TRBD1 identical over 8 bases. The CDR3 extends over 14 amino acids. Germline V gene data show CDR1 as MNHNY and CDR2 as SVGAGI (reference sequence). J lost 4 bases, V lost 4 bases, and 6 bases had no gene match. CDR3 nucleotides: TGTGCCAGCAGTTCCCAGGGGGCCGGGTACGAGCAGTACTTC. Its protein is CASSSQGAGYEQYF.

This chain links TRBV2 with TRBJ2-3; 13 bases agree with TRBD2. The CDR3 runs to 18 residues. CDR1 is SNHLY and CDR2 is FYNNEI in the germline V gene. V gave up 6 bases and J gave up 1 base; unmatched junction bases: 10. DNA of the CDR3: TGTGCCAGCAGGACCGGGACTAGCGGGATGGCTGGCACAGATACGCAGTATTTT. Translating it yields CASRTGTSGMAGTDTQYF.

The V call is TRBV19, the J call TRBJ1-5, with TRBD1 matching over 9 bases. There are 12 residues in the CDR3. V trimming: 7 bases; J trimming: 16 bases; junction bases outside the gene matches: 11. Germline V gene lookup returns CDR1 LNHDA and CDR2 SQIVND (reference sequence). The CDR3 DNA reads TGTGCCAGTACCGGTGGACAGGGGCCGGGACATTTT. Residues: CASTGGQGPGHF.

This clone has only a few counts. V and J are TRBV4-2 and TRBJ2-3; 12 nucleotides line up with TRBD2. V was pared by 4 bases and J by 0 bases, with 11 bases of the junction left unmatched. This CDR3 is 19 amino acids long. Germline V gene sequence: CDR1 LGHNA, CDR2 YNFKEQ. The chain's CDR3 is CASSPDILAGGTSTDTQYF. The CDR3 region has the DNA TGTGCCAGCAGCCCGGATATTCTAGCGGGGGGGACTAGCACAGATACGCAGTATTTT.

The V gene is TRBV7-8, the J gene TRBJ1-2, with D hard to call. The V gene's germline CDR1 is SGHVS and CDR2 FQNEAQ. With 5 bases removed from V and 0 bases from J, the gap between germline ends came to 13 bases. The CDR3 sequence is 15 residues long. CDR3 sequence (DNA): TGTGCCAGCAGCCCTCAGGCCGCAGCTAACTATGGCTACACCTTC. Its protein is CASSPQAAANYGYTF. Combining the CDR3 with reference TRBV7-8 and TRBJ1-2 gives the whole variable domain GAGVSQSPRYKVAKRGQDVALRCDPISGHVSLFWYQQALGQGPEFLTYFQNEAQLDKSGLPSDRFFAERPEGSVSTLKIQRTQQEDSAVYLCASSPQAAANYGYTFGSGTRLTVV.

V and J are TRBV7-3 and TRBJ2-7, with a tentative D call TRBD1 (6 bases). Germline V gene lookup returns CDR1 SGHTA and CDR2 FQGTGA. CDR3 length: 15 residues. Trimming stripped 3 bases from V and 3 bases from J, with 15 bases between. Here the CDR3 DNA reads TGTGCCAGCAGCTTCGCCCCCGGGACAATCTACGAGCAGTACTTC. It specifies CASSFAPGTIYEQYF.